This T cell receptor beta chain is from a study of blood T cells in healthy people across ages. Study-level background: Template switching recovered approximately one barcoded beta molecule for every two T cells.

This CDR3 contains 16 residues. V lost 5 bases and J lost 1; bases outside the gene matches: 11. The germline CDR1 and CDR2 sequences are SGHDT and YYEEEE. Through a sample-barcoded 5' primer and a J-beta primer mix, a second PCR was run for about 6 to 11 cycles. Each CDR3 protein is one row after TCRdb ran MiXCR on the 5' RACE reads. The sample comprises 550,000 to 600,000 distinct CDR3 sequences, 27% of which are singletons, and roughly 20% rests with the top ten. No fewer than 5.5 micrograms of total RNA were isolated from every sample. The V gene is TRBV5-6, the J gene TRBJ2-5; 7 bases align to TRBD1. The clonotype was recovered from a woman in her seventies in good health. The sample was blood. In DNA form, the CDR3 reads TGTGCCAGCAGGGGACAGATGAACACCCCCCAAGAGACCCAGTACTTC. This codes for CASRGQMNTPQETQYF.